These 10 T cell receptor beta chains were sequenced from one sample in a study of cytomegalovirus exposure and HLA in healthy donors. Primers for the PCR totalled 60 Vbeta and 13 Jbeta. The data were produced by immunoSEQ multiplex PCR, yet TCRdb's version contains in-frame clones alone and is incomplete. The sample lists 60,000 to 75,000 clones, about 60% occurring once. The sequencing input was PBMCs. The receptors stem from a woman between 50 and 59 years old in good health and CMV-seronegative.

The rearrangement links TRBV5-1 to TRBJ2-1; no reliable D call. The CDR3 has 12 residues. Per germline, CDR1 SGHRS and CDR2 YFSETQ. The V end lost 0 bases, the J end lost 7 bases, and 5 bases lay between the germline ends. In DNA form, the CDR3 reads TGCGCCAGCAGCTTGGCCGGTAATGAGCAGTTCTTC. This translates into CASSLAGNEQFF. The full variable domain, its missing parts supplied by reference TRBV5-1 and TRBJ2-1, is KAGVTQTPRYLIKTRGQQVTLSCSPISGHRSVSWYQQTPGQGLQFLFEYFSETQRNKGNFPGRFSGRQFSNSRSEMNVSTLELGDSALYLCASSLAGNEQFFGPGTRLTVL.

The genes are TRBV13 and TRBJ2-7, with 7 bases matching TRBD1. CDR1 and CDR2 from the germline V gene are PRHDT and FYEKMQ (reference sequence). The junction had 7 bases not matched to a gene; V was cut back by 5 bases and J by 0 bases. This CDR3 is built from 15 residues. CDR3 sequence: CASSIRGDSSYEQYF. The CDR3 DNA reads as TGTGCCAGCAGCATACGAGGGGACAGCTCCTACGAGCAGTACTTC. The entire variable domain, with the rest obtained from reference TRBV13 and TRBJ2-7, is as follows: AAGVIQSPRHLIKEKRETATLKCYPIPRHDTVYWYQQGPGQDPQFLISFYEKMQSDKGSIPDRFSAQQFSDYHSELNMSSLELGDSALYFCASSIRGDSSYEQYFGPGTRLTVT.

This clone has just one count. The chain has TRBV29-1 and TRBJ2-7; the D gene is possibly TRBD2 (6 bases). Deletions cut 7 bases from V and 0 bases from J, with 13 bases between. The CDR3 spans 13 residues. CDR1 is SQVTM and CDR2 is ANQGSEA in the germline V gene. Here the CDR3 DNA reads TGCAGCGCCGAAGGAGGGAGCTCCTACGAGCAGTACTTC. Its protein is CSAEGGSSYEQYF.

The rearrangement uses TRBV5-1 and TRBJ1-2; TRBD1 matches 9 bases. The trim removed 5 bases at V and 7 bases at J, leaving 3 bases unmatched. CDR1 is SGHRS and CDR2 is YFSETQ in the germline V gene. CDR3 length: 12 amino acids. The CDR3 nucleotides read TGCGCCAGCAGAGGGACAGGGACTGGCTACACCTTC. Residues: CASRGTGTGYTF.

There are a few counts of this clone. The rearrangement links TRBV19 to TRBJ2-6; D is perhaps TRBD2 (7 bases). CDR3 length equals 16 residues. The V gene's germline CDR1 is LNHDA and CDR2 SQIVND (reference sequence). Trimming removed 10 bases at V and 0 bases at J, with 16 bases between. The CDR3 region has the DNA TGTGCCACTTCCCGGGGGGCGTACTCTGGGGCCAACGTCCTGACTTTC. The encoded protein is CATSRGAYSGANVLTF.

The V gene is TRBV28, the J gene TRBJ2-2; D is possibly TRBD2 (6 bases). Germline V gene lookup returns CDR1 MDHEN and CDR2 SYDVKM. V lost 5 bases and J lost 8, with 18 bases in between. This CDR3 has 15 residues. CDR3: CASSMTAAGGGELFF. The CDR3 coding sequence is TGTGCCAGCAGTATGACGGCGGCAGGAGGGGGGGAGCTGTTTTTT.

This clone showed up just a few times. This chain links TRBV18 with TRBJ2-1; the match to TRBD2 covers 11 bases. This CDR3 is built from 17 residues. The J segment lost 4 bases and the V segment lost 1 base, leaving 6 bases of the junction unmatched. The germline V gene has CDR1 KGHSH and CDR2 LQKENI. This CDR3 is CASSPLTSGNPYNEQFF. CDR3 coding DNA: TGTGCCAGCTCACCACTGACTAGCGGGAACCCTTACAATGAGCAGTTCTTC. Looking up the rest from reference TRBV18 and TRBJ2-1 gives the full variable domain: NAGVMQNPRHLVRRRGQEARLRCSPMKGHSHVYWYRQLPEEGLKFMVYLQKENIIDESGMPKERFSAEFPKEGPSILRIQQVVRGDSAAYFCASSPLTSGNPYNEQFFGPGTRLTVL.

The genes are TRBV5-1 and TRBJ2-7, with 11 bases lining up with TRBD2. The CDR3 has 14 amino acids. Germline V gene data show CDR1 as SGHRS and CDR2 as YFSETQ. Trimming removed 4 bases from V and 7 bases from J; junction bases left unmatched: 7. DNA of the CDR3: TGCGCCAGCAGCCTGATGACTAGCGGGAAAGAGCAGTACTTC. Translated: CASSLMTSGKEQYF.

The V and J genes are TRBV5-1 and TRBJ1-4; the D gene is possibly TRBD1 (5 bases). Germline lookup yields CDR1 SGHRS and CDR2 YFSETQ. The length of the CDR3 is 15 residues. The germline V and J ends were trimmed by 0 bases and 9 bases, with 15 bases remaining between them. DNA of the CDR3: TGCGCCAGCAGCTTGGGGGCAGGGATGAATCAAAAACTGTTTTTT. This translates into CASSLGAGMNQKLFF.

The chain has TRBV7-3 and TRBJ2-1; 10 positions match TRBD2. CDR3 length equals 14 residues. The J segment lost 4 bases and the V segment lost 5 bases, leaving 2 bases of the junction unmatched. CDR1 and CDR2 from the germline V gene are SGHTA and FQGTGA. CDR3 region: CASSTSGMYNEQFF. Written as DNA, the CDR3 is TGTGCCAGCAGCACTAGCGGGATGTACAATGAGCAGTTCTTC.